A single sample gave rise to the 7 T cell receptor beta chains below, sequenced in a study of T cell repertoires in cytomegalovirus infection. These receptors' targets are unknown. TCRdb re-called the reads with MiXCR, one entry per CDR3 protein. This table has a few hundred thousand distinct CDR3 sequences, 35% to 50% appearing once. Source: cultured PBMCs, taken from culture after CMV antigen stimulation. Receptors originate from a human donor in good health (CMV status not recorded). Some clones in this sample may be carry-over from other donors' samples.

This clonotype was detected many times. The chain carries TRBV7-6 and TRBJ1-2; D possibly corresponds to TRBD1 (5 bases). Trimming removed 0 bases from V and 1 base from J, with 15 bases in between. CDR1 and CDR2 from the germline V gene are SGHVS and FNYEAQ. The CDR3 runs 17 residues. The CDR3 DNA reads TGTGCCAGCAGCTTAGCAAGTTTTAAGGGGTTTAACTATGGCTACACCTTC. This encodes CASSLASFKGFNYGYTF.

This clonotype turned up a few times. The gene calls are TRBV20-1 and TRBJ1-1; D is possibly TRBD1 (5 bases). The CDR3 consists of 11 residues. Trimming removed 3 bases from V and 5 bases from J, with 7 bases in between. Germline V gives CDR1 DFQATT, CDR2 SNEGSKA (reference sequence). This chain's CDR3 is CSARAGTEAFF. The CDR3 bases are TGCAGTGCTAGGGCAGGGACTGAAGCTTTCTTT.

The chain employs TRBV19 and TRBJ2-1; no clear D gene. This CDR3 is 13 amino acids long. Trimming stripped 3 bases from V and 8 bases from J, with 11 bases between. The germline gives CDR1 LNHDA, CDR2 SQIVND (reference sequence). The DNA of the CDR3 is TGTGCCAGTAGTATGGTTTCGCGATATGAGCAGTTCTTC. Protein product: CASSMVSRYEQFF.

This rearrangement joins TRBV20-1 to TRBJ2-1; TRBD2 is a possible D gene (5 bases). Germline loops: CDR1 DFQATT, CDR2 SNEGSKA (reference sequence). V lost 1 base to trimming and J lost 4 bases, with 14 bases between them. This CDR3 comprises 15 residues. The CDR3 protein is CSARGALARYNEQFF. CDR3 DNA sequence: TGCAGTGCTAGAGGAGCGCTAGCTCGTTACAATGAGCAGTTCTTC.

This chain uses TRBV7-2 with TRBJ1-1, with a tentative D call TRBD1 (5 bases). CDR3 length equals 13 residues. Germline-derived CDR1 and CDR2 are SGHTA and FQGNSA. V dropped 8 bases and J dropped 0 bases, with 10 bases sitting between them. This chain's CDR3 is CASCWDVNTEAFF. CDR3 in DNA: TGTGCCAGCTGTTGGGACGTGAACACTGAAGCTTTCTTT.

The chain's CDR3 is CASSKDRQETQYF. Written as DNA, the CDR3 is TGTGCCAGCAGCAAGGACAGACAAGAGACCCAGTACTTC. The chain couples TRBV7-9 to TRBJ2-5, with D maybe TRBD1 (6 bases). Between the trimmed V and J ends, which lost 5 bases and 2 bases, there was a span of 9 bases. The CDR3 is made up of 13 amino acids. Germline assignment: CDR1 SEHNR and CDR2 FQNEAQ (reference sequence).

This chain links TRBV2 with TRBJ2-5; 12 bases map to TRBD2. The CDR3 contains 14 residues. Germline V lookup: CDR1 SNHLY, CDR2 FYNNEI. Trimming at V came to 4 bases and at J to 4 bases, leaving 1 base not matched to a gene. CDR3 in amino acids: CASSGTSGIETQYF. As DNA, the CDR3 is TGTGCCAGCAGTGGGACTAGCGGGATAGAGACCCAGTACTTC.